This T cell receptor beta chain stems from a study of identical twins. Study-wide findings and caveats: There was an excess of low generation probability in the out-of-frame alpha sequences that twins shared.

TCRdb called the 5' RACE reads again in MiXCR, with one record for every CDR3 protein. This sample has approximately 150,000 distinct CDR3 sequences, with around 3.5% found just once. This clonotype was recorded at least ten times. Its cognate antigen is unknown. This clonotype was obtained from a man between 18 and 29 years old in good health. Input material: memory T cells sorted from blood.

As DNA, the CDR3 is TGTGCCAGCAGTTCCGTGGTCGGGATTAGCTCCTACAATGAGCAGTTCTTC. Its translation: CASSSVVGISSYNEQFF. This rearrangement joins TRBV28 to TRBJ2-1, with D perhaps matching TRBD2 (5 bases). The germline CDR1 and CDR2 sequences are MDHEN and SYDVKM. This CDR3 contains 17 residues. The V end lost 4 bases, the J end lost 0 bases, and 16 bases lay between the germline ends.